One sample yielded the 2 T cell receptor beta chains listed below, sequenced in a study of blood T cell repertoires in COVID-19. The table came from immunoSEQ multiplex PCR; TCRdb's copy has only in-frame clones and leaves some out. The sample includes 130,000 to 150,000 clones, approximately 83% of them seen just once. Sequencing was carried out using peripheral blood. The source is a woman aged 60-70 years with COVID-19, enrolled during active disease.

This chain joins TRBV6-2 or TRBV6-3 and TRBJ1-2; no definite D call. Germline CDR1 and CDR2: MNHEY and SVGEGT. The ends were cut back, 6 bases at V and 3 bases at J, with 23 bases in the middle. This CDR3 has 17 residues. The DNA of the CDR3 is TGTGCCAGCAGCCCCCTCCCGGGAGATAACGAGGACTATGGCTACACCTTC. Its protein is CASSPLPGDNEDYGYTF.

The V call is TRBV3-1 (or the pseudogene TRBV3-2), the J call TRBJ2-4, with 8 positions matching TRBD2. Germline lookup yields CDR1 LGHDT and CDR2 YNNKEL (reference sequence). The CDR3 is 17 residues long. J gave up 2 bases and V 1 base, and 7 bases lay outside the gene matches. The CDR3 sequence is CASSQVAGMASKNIQYF. CDR3 nucleotides: TGTGCCAGCAGCCAAGTAGCGGGGATGGCTTCCAAAAACATTCAGTACTTC.